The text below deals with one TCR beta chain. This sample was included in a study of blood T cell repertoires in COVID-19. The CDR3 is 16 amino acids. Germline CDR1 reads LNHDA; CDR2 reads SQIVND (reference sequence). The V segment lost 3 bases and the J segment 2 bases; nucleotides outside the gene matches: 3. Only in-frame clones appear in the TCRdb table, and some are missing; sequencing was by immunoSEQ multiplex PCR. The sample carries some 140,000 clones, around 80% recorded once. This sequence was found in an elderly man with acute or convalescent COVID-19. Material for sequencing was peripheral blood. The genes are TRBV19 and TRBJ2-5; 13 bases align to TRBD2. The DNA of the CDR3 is TGTGCCAGTAGTATGGGACTAGCGGGGCTGCAAGAGACCCAGTACTTC. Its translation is CASSMGLAGLQETQYF.